The sequence of this TCR beta chain was determined in a study of blood T cell repertoires in COVID-19. Some clones are missing from TCRdb's copy, which holds only in-frame ones; the method was immunoSEQ multiplex PCR. There are roughly 200,000 clones in the sample; 65% to 90% occur only once, and 4.5% to 5.5% lies in the top ten. Material for sequencing was PBMCs or T cells enriched from blood (not recorded which). This TCR was sampled from a woman aged 25 to 39 who had been exposed to COVID-19.

CDR3 residues: CASSVRDRGPTDTQYF. The DNA for the CDR3 is TGTGCCAGCAGCGTCCGGGACAGGGGACCCACAGATACGCAGTATTTT. This chain joins TRBV7-2 and TRBJ2-3; 10 bases agree with TRBD1. V was clipped by 5 bases and J by 2 bases; unmatched bases: 7. The CDR3 length is 16 residues. CDR1 and CDR2 (germline): SGHTA, FQGNSA.